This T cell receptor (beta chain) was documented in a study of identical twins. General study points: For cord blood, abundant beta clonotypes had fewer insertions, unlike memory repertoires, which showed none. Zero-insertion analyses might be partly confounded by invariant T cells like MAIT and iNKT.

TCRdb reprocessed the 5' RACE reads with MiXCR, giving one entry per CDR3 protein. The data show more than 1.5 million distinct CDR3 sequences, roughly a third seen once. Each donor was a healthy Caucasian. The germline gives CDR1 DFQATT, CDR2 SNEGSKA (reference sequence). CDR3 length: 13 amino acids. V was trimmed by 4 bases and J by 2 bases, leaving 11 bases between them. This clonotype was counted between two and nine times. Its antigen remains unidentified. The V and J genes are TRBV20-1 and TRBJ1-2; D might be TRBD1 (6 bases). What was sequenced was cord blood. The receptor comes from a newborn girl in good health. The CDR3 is CSATRQENYGYTF. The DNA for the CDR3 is TGCAGTGCTACCCGACAGGAAAACTATGGCTACACCTTC.